These T cell receptor beta chains were read from a single sample in a study of blood T cells in healthy people across ages. TCRdb used MiXCR to reprocess the 5' RACE reads, holding one entry per CDR3 protein. The top ten clones hold around 0.7% of a sample with roughly 1,000,000 distinct CDR3 sequences, around 25% of them seen once. This same sample was also taken into another study, of T cells of mothers and their children.

Input material: blood. The source is a girl aged 2-10 years in good health. Both conserved end residues are part of each CDR3. D genes are given only for firm matches. A row's size may be missing; if present it is once, few, many or a size class.

D,J,V,size,CDR3,DNA
.,TRBJ1-2,TRBV29-1,.,CGVVPTDASNYGYTF,TGCGGCGTTGTCCCCACAGACGCCTCTAACTATGGCTACACCTTC
TRBD1,TRBJ1-3,TRBV20-1,.,CSATRAGTGSGNTIYF,TGCAGTGCTACTCGAGCCGGGACAGGGTCTGGAAACACCATATATTTT
.,TRBJ1-4,TRBV4-1,few,CASSCSELTNEKLFF,TGCGCCAGCAGCTGTTCCGAGCTGACTAATGAAAAACTGTTTTTT
TRBD2,TRBJ2-3,TRBV7-3,.,CASSFSSGGVDTQYF,TGTGCCAGCAGCTTTAGTAGCGGGGGGGTAGATACGCAGTATTTT
.,TRBJ2-5,TRBV9,few,CASSVLATIQETQYF,TGTGCCAGCAGCGTCCTGGCCACCATCCAAGAGACCCAGTACTTC
.,TRBJ1-4,TRBV20-1,.,CSATRGPGEGEKLSF,TGCAGTGCCACAAGGGGCCCAGGGGAGGGTGAAAAACTGTCTTTT
.,TRBJ1-5,TRBV12-3/TRBV12-4,.,CASRPTGLDQPQHF,TGTGCCAGCAGGCCGACAGGATTGGATCAGCCCCAGCATTTT
.,TRBJ1-1,TRBV12-3/TRBV12-4,.,CASSAIGGIITAAFF,TGTGCCAGCAGTGCCATTGGGGGAATTATCACTGCAGCTTTCTTT
TRBD2,TRBJ2-1,TRBV9,few,CASSPGLAVNEQFF,TGTGCCAGCAGCCCCGGACTAGCGGTTAATGAGCAGTTCTTC
.,TRBJ1-3,TRBV28,few,CASSPGAISGNTIYF,TGTGCCAGCAGCCCAGGGGCGATCTCTGGAAACACCATATATTTT
TRBD1,TRBJ2-5,TRBV9,.,CASSLSGAGGEETQYF,TGTGCCAGCAGCCTTTCCGGGGCAGGGGGCGAAGAGACCCAGTACTTC
TRBD2,TRBJ2-1,TRBV7-9,few,CASRAGDLQFF,TGTGCCAGCAGGGCGGGGGACCTTCAGTTCTTC
.,TRBJ1-1,TRBV29-1,.,CSGELRNTEAFF,TGCAGCGGGGAGCTCCGAAACACTGAAGCTTTCTTT
TRBD2,TRBJ2-1,TRBV24-1,few,CATSDFGTSGSDEQFF,TGTGCCACCAGTGATTTCGGGACTAGCGGGAGTGACGAGCAGTTCTTC
.,TRBJ2-3,TRBV12-3/TRBV12-4,.,CASTRADAQYF,TGTGCCAGCACCAGGGCAGATGCGCAGTATTTT
TRBD2,TRBJ2-3,TRBV12-3/TRBV12-4,.,CASSLILAVTDTQYF,TGTGCCAGCAGTTTAATCCTAGCGGTCACAGATACGCAGTATTTT
.,TRBJ2-7,TRBV9,.,CASSVGLNYEQYF,TGTGCCAGCAGCGTAGGCCTCAACTACGAGCAGTACTTC
.,TRBJ2-1,TRBV11-1,.,CASSSPGLADNEQFF,TGTGCCAGCAGCTCCCCGGGACTGGCCGACAATGAGCAGTTCTTC
.,TRBJ1-4,TRBV12-3/TRBV12-4,few,CASSLRVSLRGTNEKLFF,TGTGCCAGCAGTTTACGGGTCTCCTTAAGGGGCACTAATGAAAAACTGTTTTTT
TRBD1,TRBJ1-2,TRBV2,few,CASSVGPQGGVYGYTF,TGTGCCAGCAGTGTTGGTCCCCAGGGGGGCGTCTATGGCTACACCTTC
.,TRBJ1-6,TRBV28,.,CASSLSTSQGSPLHF,TGTGCCAGCAGTTTATCGACAAGCCAGGGGTCACCCCTCCACTTT